The present entry profiles one T cell receptor beta chain with its context. As the sequencing template, cDNA was produced by extracting RNA and reverse transcribing it. The data were produced by immunoSEQ multiplex PCR, yet TCRdb's version contains in-frame clones alone and is incomplete. The sample records about 140,000 clones, 86% being singletons. These data belong to a study of CD8+ T cells in alopecia areata. Study-wide context: Affected scalp percentage gauged treated patients' severity.

Noted treatment: oral pan-JAK inhibitor, 5-10 mg twice daily. Sampling of alopecia areata patients yielded lesional scalp punch biopsies as well as peripheral blood. Trimming cost V 9 bases and J 3 bases; bases outside gene matches: 11. There are 18 residues in the CDR3. Germline CDR1 and CDR2: SEHNR and FQNEAQ (reference sequence). The chain has TRBV7-9 and TRBJ2-1; TRBD2 matches at 16 bases. The sequence derives from a human donor with alopecia areata. The sample consisted of CD8+ T cells sorted from blood, taken at week 4, from a patient treated with tofacitinib. CDR3 protein: CASPQGTSGGALYNEQFF. CDR3 coding DNA: TGTGCCAGTCCCCAAGGGACTAGCGGGGGGGCCCTCTACAATGAGCAGTTCTTC.